This TCR beta chain is drawn from a study of response to subunit inactivated influenza vaccine. Study-wide results and caveats: That few new T cells are recruited by each seasonal influenza vaccination was the authors' suggestion.

A note on this clonotype: The antigen remains undetermined.

TCRdb re-called the RT-PCR reads with MiXCR, one entry per CDR3 protein. The sample yields approximately 480,000 distinct CDR3 sequences, approximately 10% seen once. The germline V gene encodes CDR1 SGHTA and CDR2 FQGNSA. CDR3 length equals 15 residues. Trimming removed 0 bases from V and 6 bases from J; junction bases left unmatched: 5. This material consisted of PBMCs from blood, taken roughly 48 days after vaccination. The chain couples TRBV7-2 to TRBJ1-2; 9 bases line up with TRBD1. The clonotype comes from a man aged 50-59 years who received an inactivated influenza vaccine. CDR3 loop: CASSLAQQGAHGYTF. The DNA of the CDR3 is TGTGCCAGCAGCTTAGCGCAACAGGGGGCGCATGGCTACACCTTC.